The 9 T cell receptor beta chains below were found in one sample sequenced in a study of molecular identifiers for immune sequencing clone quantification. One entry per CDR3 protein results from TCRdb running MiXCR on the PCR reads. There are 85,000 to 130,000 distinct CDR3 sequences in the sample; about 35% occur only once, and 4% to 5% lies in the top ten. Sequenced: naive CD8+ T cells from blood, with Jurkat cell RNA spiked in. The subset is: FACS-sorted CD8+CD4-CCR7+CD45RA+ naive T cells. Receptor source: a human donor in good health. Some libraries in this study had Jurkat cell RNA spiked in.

CDR3 bases: TGCGCCAGCAGCCCGACACACGGATTCTACGAGCAGTACTTC. Amino acids: CASSPTHGFYEQYF. The chain has TRBV4-3 and TRBJ2-7; D uncertain. The V and J ends lost 4 bases and 3 bases respectively, with 13 bases between them. Germline loops: CDR1 LGHNA, CDR2 YSLEER. The CDR3 is 14 residues long.

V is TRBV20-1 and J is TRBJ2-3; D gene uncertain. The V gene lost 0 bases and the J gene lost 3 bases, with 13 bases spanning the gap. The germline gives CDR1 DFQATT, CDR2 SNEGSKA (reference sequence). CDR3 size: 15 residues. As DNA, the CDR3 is TGCAGTGCTAGAGATTTCGGCAGTATGACAGATACGCAGTATTTT. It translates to CSARDFGSMTDTQYF.

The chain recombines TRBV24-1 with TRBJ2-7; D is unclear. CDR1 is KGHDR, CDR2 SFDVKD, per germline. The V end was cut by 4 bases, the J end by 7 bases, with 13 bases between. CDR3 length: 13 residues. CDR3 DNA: TGTGCCACCAGTGAGGATGGACGAAATGAGCAGTACTTC. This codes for CATSEDGRNEQYF.

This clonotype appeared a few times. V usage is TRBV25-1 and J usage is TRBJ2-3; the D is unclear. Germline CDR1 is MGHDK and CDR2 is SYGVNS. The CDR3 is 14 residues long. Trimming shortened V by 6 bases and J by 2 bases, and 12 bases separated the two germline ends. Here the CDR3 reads CASRHYDFTDTQYF. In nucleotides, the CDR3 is TGTGCCAGCAGACACTATGACTTCACAGATACGCAGTATTTT.

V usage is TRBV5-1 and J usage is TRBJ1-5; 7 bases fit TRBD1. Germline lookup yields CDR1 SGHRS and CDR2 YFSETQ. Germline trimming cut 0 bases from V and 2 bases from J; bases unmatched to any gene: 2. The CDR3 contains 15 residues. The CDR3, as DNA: TGCGCCAGCAGCTTGGGGGACAGCGGCAATCAGCCCCAGCATTTT. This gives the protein CASSLGDSGNQPQHF.

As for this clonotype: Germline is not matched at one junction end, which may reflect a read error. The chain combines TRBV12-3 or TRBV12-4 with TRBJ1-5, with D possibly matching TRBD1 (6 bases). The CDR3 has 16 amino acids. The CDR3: CASSPEWTEGNQPQQF. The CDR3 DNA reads TGTGCCAGCAGTCCTGAATGGACAGAGGGCAATCAGCCCCAGCAATTT.

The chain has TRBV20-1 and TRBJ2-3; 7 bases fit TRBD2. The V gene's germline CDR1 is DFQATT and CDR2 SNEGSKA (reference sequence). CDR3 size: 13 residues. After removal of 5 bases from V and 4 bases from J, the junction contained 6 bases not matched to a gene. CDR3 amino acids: CSAGGEAADTQYF. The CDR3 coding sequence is TGCAGTGCTGGGGGGGAGGCGGCAGATACGCAGTATTTT.

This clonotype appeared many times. CDR3 in DNA: TGTGCCAGCAGTGATCGGTCTGATCAGCCCCAGCATTTT. It specifies CASSDRSDQPQHF. V and J are TRBV6-2 or TRBV6-3 and TRBJ1-5; no firm D call. The V end was cut by 5 bases, the J end by 5 bases, with 10 bases between. The CDR3 is 13 amino acids. Germline CDR1 and CDR2: MNHEY and SVGEGT.

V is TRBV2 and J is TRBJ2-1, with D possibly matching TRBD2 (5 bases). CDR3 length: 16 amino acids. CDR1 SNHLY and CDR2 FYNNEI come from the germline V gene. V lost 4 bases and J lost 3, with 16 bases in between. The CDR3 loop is CASSARSGLRYNEQFF. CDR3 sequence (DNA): TGTGCCAGCAGTGCCCGAAGCGGCCTCCGCTACAATGAGCAGTTCTTC.